The 29 T cell receptor beta chains below were found in one sample sequenced in a study of cytomegalovirus exposure and HLA in healthy donors. Use of 60 Vbeta and 13 Jbeta primers characterized the PCR. Using immunoSEQ multiplex PCR, the repertoire was profiled, and TCRdb retains in-frame clones only, with some absent. The sample yields about 150,000 clones, roughly 83% seen once. Sequencing was done on a sample of PBMCs. These receptors were collected from a man aged 35-49 years in good health and CMV-seronegative.

This clone was counted a few times. The chain couples TRBV6-1 to TRBJ1-1, with D unresolved. The CDR3 is 15 amino acids. Trimming took off 5 bases at V and 3 bases at J, with 16 bases between the two ends. The germline V gene has CDR1 MNHNS and CDR2 SASEGT. CDR3 bases: TGTGCCAGCAGTCCGCCAATCCCCGGGGACACTGAAGCTTTCTTT. It yields the protein CASSPPIPGDTEAFF.

The rearrangement links TRBV7-2 to TRBJ2-2; TRBD2 agrees at 8 bases. The CDR3 length is 16 residues. V lost 6 bases, J lost 4 bases, and 10 bases stayed unmatched. Germline loops: CDR1 SGHTA, CDR2 FQGNSA. CDR3 in amino acids: CASRTDSGIGTGELFF. CDR3 coding DNA: TGTGCCAGCAGGACCGATAGCGGGATTGGCACCGGGGAGCTGTTTTTT.

This chain links TRBV21-1 with TRBJ1-1; the table names TRBD1, a call not compared with the DNA. TRBV21-1 is listed as a pseudogene. CDR3 length equals 15 residues. The CDR3 protein is CASRPAGLFYSTAFF. In DNA form, the CDR3 reads TGTGCCAGCAGGCCGGCAGGGTTGTTTTATAGTACGGCTTTCTTT.

V usage is TRBV6-5 and J usage is TRBJ2-7; D remains ambiguous. V lost 6 bases, J lost 0 bases, and 12 bases lay in between. CDR3 length: 14 residues. From germline, CDR1 is MNHEY and CDR2 SVGAGI. CDR3 amino acids: CASRPAGSSYEQYF. The CDR3 coding sequence is TGTGCCAGCAGGCCGGCAGGCTCCTCCTACGAGCAGTACTTC.

The J gene is TRBJ2-1, the V gene TRBV7-2; 12 nucleotides match TRBD2. J gave up 7 bases and V 5 bases, and 9 bases lay outside the gene matches. Germline V lookup: CDR1 SGHTA, CDR2 FQGNSA. The CDR3 runs 16 residues. CDR3 sequence: CASSIQTSGRRNEQFF. CDR3 nucleotides: TGTGCCAGCAGCATCCAGACTAGCGGGAGAAGAAATGAGCAGTTCTTC.

The V call is TRBV4-1, the J call TRBJ2-5, with TRBD2 identical over 10 bases. From germline, CDR1 is MGHRA and CDR2 YSYEKL. V shed 5 bases, J shed 4 bases, and the junction held 1 base outside the gene matches. The CDR3 contains 13 residues. CDR3: CASSASGRETQYF. The CDR3 nucleotides read TGCGCCAGCAGCGCTAGCGGGAGAGAGACCCAGTACTTC.

This clone was picked up a small number of times. V gene TRBV19 combines with J gene TRBJ1-1; no firm D call. The CDR3 extends over 13 amino acids. V lost 4 bases, J lost 2 bases, and 8 bases lay in between. Per the germline V gene, CDR1 is LNHDA and CDR2 is SQIVND (reference sequence). The CDR3 spells CASSTTSNTEAFF. DNA of the CDR3: TGTGCCAGTAGTACGACAAGCAACACTGAAGCTTTCTTT. The variable domain in full, with the rest retrieved from reference TRBV19 and TRBJ1-1, is DGGITQSPKYLFRKEGQNVTLSCEQNLNHDAMYWYRQDPGQGLRLIYYSQIVNDFQKGDIAEGYSVSREKKESFPLTVTSAQKNPTAFYLCASSTTSNTEAFFGQGTRLTVV.

This sequence joins TRBV2 and TRBJ2-7; 9 bases line up with TRBD1. Germline loops: CDR1 SNHLY, CDR2 FYNNEI. V lost 6 bases, J lost 4 bases, and 7 bases stayed unmatched. There are 14 residues in the CDR3. The CDR3 region is CASRDRGKGYEQYF. The CDR3 DNA is TGTGCCAGCAGGGACAGGGGAAAGGGGTACGAGCAGTACTTC.

The chain links TRBV6-6 to TRBJ1-1; D unclear. Trimming left V 5 bases short and J 0 bases short, with 10 bases between. The CDR3 consists of 14 residues. Germline CDR1 is MNHNY and CDR2 is SVGAGI (reference sequence). In nucleotides, the CDR3 is TGTGCCAGCAGTCCCACTACTCTGAACACTGAAGCTTTCTTT. It specifies CASSPTTLNTEAFF.

The chain has TRBV11-2 and TRBJ2-5; D perhaps matches TRBD2 (6 bases). V was trimmed by 5 bases and J by 5 bases, leaving 18 bases between them. This CDR3 has 15 residues. Germline loops: CDR1 SGHAT, CDR2 FQNNGV. The CDR3 loop is CASSTSRLGGETQYF. CDR3 DNA sequence: TGTGCCAGCAGCACCAGCCGGCTAGGAGGGGAGACCCAGTACTTC.

This chain joins TRBV5-1 and TRBJ1-2; 8 bases align to TRBD1. This CDR3 spans 14 amino acids. Unmatched junction bases numbered 4, after V lost 1 base and J lost 5 bases. The V gene's germline CDR1 is SGHRS and CDR2 YFSETQ. CDR3 amino acids: CASSLQDRVYGYTF. The CDR3 coding sequence is TGCGCCAGCAGCTTGCAGGACAGGGTTTATGGCTACACCTTC. The full variable domain, with the rest looked up from reference TRBV5-1 and TRBJ1-2, is KAGVTQTPRYLIKTRGQQVTLSCSPISGHRSVSWYQQTPGQGLQFLFEYFSETQRNKGNFPGRFSGRQFSNSRSEMNVSTLELGDSALYLCASSLQDRVYGYTFGSGTRLTVV.

Only a few counts were recorded for this clone. The chain joins TRBV5-1 to TRBJ1-3; no reliable D call. The CDR3 extends over 16 amino acids. Germline V gene sequence: CDR1 SGHRS, CDR2 YFSETQ. Trimming cost V 1 base and J 2 bases, with 13 bases left between them. For the CDR3, the DNA is TGCGCCAGCAGCTTGTGGTGGGGAGGAGCTGGAAACACCATATATTTT. Translation gives CASSLWWGGAGNTIYF.

In this sample, this clone turned up once. The V gene is TRBV7-9, the J gene TRBJ2-1; possibly TRBD1 for D (6 bases). Trimming removed 1 base at V and 8 bases at J, with 18 bases between. CDR3 length: 16 amino acids. Per germline, CDR1 SEHNR and CDR2 FQNEAQ (reference sequence). This CDR3 is CASSLVGLSGVDEQFF. CDR3 coding DNA: TGTGCCAGCAGCTTAGTAGGCTTATCAGGGGTGGATGAGCAGTTCTTC.

The rearrangement uses TRBV7-9 and TRBJ2-2; possible D gene TRBD2, 6 bases. Trimming pared 4 bases from V and 8 bases from J, leaving 8 bases between. This CDR3 is 12 amino acids long. Germline CDR1 reads SEHNR; CDR2 reads FQNEAQ (reference sequence). The CDR3 region has the DNA TGTGCCAGCAGCTCTCGGGGGGGGGAGCTGTTTTTT. Its protein is CASSSRGGELFF.

The chain uses TRBV10-3 and TRBJ1-1; 7 bases match TRBD1. The CDR3 totals 13 residues. V shed 9 bases and J 1 base; nucleotides not matched to a gene: 5. Germline V CDR1 and CDR2: ENHRY, SYGVKD. The CDR3 nucleotides read TGTGCCATGCAGACAGGGCGGAACACTGAAGCTTTCTTT. Translating gives CAMQTGRNTEAFF.

This rearrangement joins TRBV6-6 to TRBJ2-5, with TRBD1 matching 7 bases. J gave up 2 bases and V 6 bases, and 6 bases lay outside the gene matches. This CDR3 comprises 14 residues. The germline V gene encodes CDR1 MNHNY and CDR2 SVGAGI (reference sequence). The DNA for the CDR3 is TGTGCCAGCAGGGAAACAGGGGTACAAGAGACCCAGTACTTC. Protein sequence: CASRETGVQETQYF.

The chain recombines TRBV4-1 with TRBJ2-7; D ambiguous. V was shortened by 0 bases and J by 6 bases, with 9 bases between the two germline ends. The CDR3 totals 13 residues. The germline V gene encodes CDR1 MGHRA and CDR2 YSYEKL. Here the CDR3 reads CASSQDPMIEQYF. In DNA form, the CDR3 reads TGCGCCAGCAGCCAAGATCCTATGATCGAGCAGTACTTC.

This rearrangement joins TRBV11-2 to TRBJ2-1, with D unclear. From germline, CDR1 is SGHAT and CDR2 FQNNGV. The CDR3 length is 15 residues. The ends were cut back, 0 bases at V and 5 bases at J, with 11 bases in the middle. The CDR3 nucleotides are TGTGCCAGCAGCTTAGATTGGAGCAACCACAATGAGCAGTTCTTC. It specifies CASSLDWSNHNEQFF.

The chain links TRBV4-1 to TRBJ2-7, with 9 nucleotides matching TRBD2. V was pared by 0 bases and J by 4 bases, with 1 base of the junction left unmatched. This CDR3 spans 14 amino acids. CDR1 is MGHRA and CDR2 is YSYEKL in the germline V gene. CDR3 sequence reads: CASSQEGLAYEQYF. The DNA for the CDR3 is TGCGCCAGCAGCCAAGAGGGACTAGCTTACGAGCAGTACTTC.

The chain carries TRBV14 and TRBJ1-1; D gene unclear. Trimming removed 3 bases from V and 1 base from J, with 9 bases in between. The length of the CDR3 is 14 residues. Germline V gives CDR1 SGHDN, CDR2 FVKESK. The DNA for the CDR3 is TGTGCCAGCAGCCAGGCCCACAGGAACACTGAAGCTTTCTTT. Its protein is CASSQAHRNTEAFF.

The V call is TRBV13, the J call TRBJ1-1; 9 bases align to TRBD1. The germline V gene has CDR1 PRHDT and CDR2 FYEKMQ (reference sequence). V trimming: 1 base; J trimming: 7 bases; junction bases outside the gene matches: 10. CDR3 size: 16 residues. CDR3 DNA: TGTGCCAGCAGCTTAGACCAGGGACAGGGATCGATTGAAGCTTTCTTT. Protein: CASSLDQGQGSIEAFF.

The chain joins TRBV19 to TRBJ2-1; a possible D gene is TRBD2 (6 bases). Looked up from germline, CDR1 is LNHDA and CDR2 is SQIVND (reference sequence). The CDR3 is 15 residues long. Between the trimmed V and J ends, which lost 3 bases and 6 bases, there was a span of 15 bases. The CDR3 spells CASSMGGPLGNEQFF. In nucleotides, the CDR3 is TGTGCCAGTAGTATGGGGGGACCTCTGGGCAATGAGCAGTTCTTC.

The chain links TRBV5-4 to TRBJ2-7, with a tentative D call TRBD1 (6 bases). The CDR3 loop spans 14 amino acids. CDR1 SGHNT and CDR2 YYREEE come from the germline V gene (reference sequence). The V gene lost 3 bases and the J gene lost 6 bases, with 16 bases spanning the gap. The CDR3 here is CASSSAGTQLEQYF. The CDR3 bases are TGTGCCAGCAGCTCCGCCGGGACACAGCTCGAGCAGTACTTC.

The chain combines TRBV6-5 with TRBJ1-2, with 7 nucleotides matching TRBD1. Germline lookup yields CDR1 MNHEY and CDR2 SVGAGI. The CDR3 spans 16 residues. Unmatched junction bases numbered 7, after V lost 2 bases and J lost 1 base. For the CDR3, the DNA is TGTGCCAGCAGTTACAACCGGGACAGTGTTAACTATGGCTACACCTTC. This sequence encodes CASSYNRDSVNYGYTF.

The chain has TRBV9 and TRBJ2-1; 7 nucleotides agree with TRBD2. CDR3 length equals 15 residues. Germline V gives CDR1 SGDLS, CDR2 YYNGEE. With V trimmed by 2 bases and J by 0 bases, 2 bases remained unmatched. The CDR3 region is CASSVRDYSYNEQFF. The CDR3 DNA sequence: TGTGCCAGCAGCGTCCGGGACTACTCCTACAATGAGCAGTTCTTC. Complete variable domain (other parts from reference TRBV9 and TRBJ2-1): DSGVTQTPKHLITATGQRVTLRCSPRSGDLSVYWYQQSLDQGLQFLIQYYNGEERAKGNILERFSAQQFPDLHSELNLSSLELGDSALYFCASSVRDYSYNEQFFGPGTRLTVL.

This clone was detected only a few times. This CDR3 is also generated by other DNA sequences in the sample. The rearrangement joins TRBV28 to TRBJ2-3; D is unclear. V was trimmed by 6 bases and J by 2 bases, leaving 9 bases between them. The CDR3 length is 13 residues. The germline CDR1 and CDR2 sequences are MDHEN and SYDVKM. The CDR3 sequence is CASSPRPTDTQYF. DNA of the CDR3: TGTGCCAGCAGCCCTAGACCCACAGATACGCAGTATTTT.

V gene TRBV6-1 combines with J gene TRBJ2-5; D is possibly TRBD1 (6 bases). Gene TRBJ2-7 matches the end of the DNA better, so the J call may be wrong. Germline CDR1 is MNHNS and CDR2 is SASEGT. The CDR3 has 14 amino acids. The CDR3 region is CASSEWRQVYEQYF. The CDR3, as DNA: TGTGCCAGCAGTGAATGGCGACAGGTCTACGAGCAGTACTTC.

The chain is built from TRBV9 and TRBJ2-3; TRBD2 agrees at 10 bases. This CDR3 contains 15 residues. Germline loops: CDR1 SGDLS, CDR2 YYNGEE. The J segment lost 0 bases and the V segment lost 4 bases, leaving 2 bases of the junction unmatched. This CDR3 is CASSLAGGSTDTQYF. The CDR3 DNA reads TGTGCCAGCAGCTTAGCGGGGGGTAGCACAGATACGCAGTATTTT.

This clone was recorded a few times. This chain links TRBV7-9 with TRBJ2-3, with 10 bases identical to TRBD1. V was pared by 3 bases and J by 3 bases, with 3 bases of the junction left unmatched. In germline, CDR1 is SEHNR, CDR2 FQNEAQ (reference sequence). The CDR3 spans 15 residues. The CDR3 nucleotides read TGTGCCAGCAGCTTCCGGACAGGGGGAACAGATACGCAGTATTTT. Translated: CASSFRTGGTDTQYF.